These 25 T cell receptor beta chains came from one sample sequenced in a study of cytomegalovirus exposure and HLA in healthy donors (dated by TCRdb to the late 2010s). Library method: the immunoSEQ multiplex PCR assay. For the multiplex PCR, a mixture combining 60 forward primers for TCR Vbeta segments and 13 reverse primers for TCR Jbeta segments was used. The clones in this table, taken by TCRdb from immuneACCESS, are in-frame only. Not every clone is retained; where verified, under half of the shortfall comes from an unresolved V gene, and the cause of the rest is unknown. The sample profile shows under 200,000 clones; 77% of them were found once. The ten largest clones add up to less than 9% of the sample. Material: PBMCs. All receptors come from a male donor in good health and CMV-seropositive.

The chain is built from TRBV18 and TRBJ1-1; the match to TRBD1 covers 7 bases. The germline V gene encodes CDR1 KGHSH and CDR2 LQKENI. CDR3 length: 14 residues. The ends lost 3 bases at V and 5 bases at J; junction bases unmatched: 6. CDR3 protein: CASSPRQGRTEAFF. The CDR3 DNA follows: TGTGCCAGCTCACCCCGACAGGGTCGGACTGAAGCTTTCTTT.

This clone was seen only a few times. The V and J genes are TRBV2 and TRBJ1-1; D gene ambiguous. CDR3 length: 13 residues. Between the trimmed V and J ends, which lost 4 bases and 9 bases, there was a span of 15 bases. Germline lookup yields CDR1 SNHLY and CDR2 FYNNEI. The CDR3 loop reads CASSAEQKVKAFF. CDR3 sequence (DNA): TGTGCCAGCAGTGCCGAACAGAAGGTGAAAGCTTTCTTT.

V usage is TRBV14 and J usage is TRBJ2-7; a possible D gene is TRBD2 (7 bases). This CDR3 contains 15 residues. Trimming removed 3 bases at V and 6 bases at J, with 18 bases between. Germline V lookup: CDR1 SGHDN, CDR2 FVKESK. DNA for the CDR3: TGTGCCAGCAGCCAGGGAGGGGGTAGAGGAAGCGAGCAGTACTTC. As protein: CASSQGGGRGSEQYF. The whole variable domain, filled in from reference TRBV14 and TRBJ2-7, reads EAGVTQFPSHSVIEKGQTVTLRCDPISGHDNLYWYRRVMGKEIKFLLHFVKESKQDESGMPNNRFLAERTGGTYSTLKVQPAELEDSGVYFCASSQGGGRGSEQYFGPGTRLTVT.

This clone has just a few counts. J is TRBJ1-5 and V is TRBV10-1; TRBD1 matches 10 bases. The CDR3 sequence is 12 residues long. CDR1 WNHNN and CDR2 SYGVQD come from the germline V gene (reference sequence). Trimming cost V 8 bases and J 7 bases; bases outside gene matches: 2. The chain's CDR3 is CASGQGGQPQHF. CDR3 nucleotide sequence: TGCGCCAGCGGACAGGGGGGCCAGCCCCAGCATTTT.

This rearrangement joins TRBV7-2 to TRBJ2-7; 9 bases map to TRBD1. The germline V gene has CDR1 SGHTA and CDR2 FQGNSA. V was clipped by 5 bases and J by 3 bases; unmatched bases: 2. This CDR3 is built from 13 residues. CDR3 residues: CASSTGQGYEQYF. CDR3 in DNA: TGTGCCAGCAGCACGGGACAGGGCTACGAGCAGTACTTC.

The CDR3 region is CASSDLRGPTSNYGYTF. The CDR3 DNA reads as TGTGCCAGCAGTGACCTTCGAGGGCCGACATCTAACTATGGCTACACCTTC. The chain is built from TRBV6-1 and TRBJ1-2, with D hard to call. CDR1 MNHNS and CDR2 SASEGT come from the germline V gene. The CDR3 spans 17 residues. V lost 3 bases to trimming and J lost 0 bases, with 17 bases between them.

The DNA for the CDR3 is TGCAGCGTTGAAGGACAGCGATCTCAAGAGACCCAGTACTTC. Its protein product is CSVEGQRSQETQYF. The chain recombines TRBV29-1 with TRBJ2-5; D is perhaps TRBD1 (5 bases). The CDR3 runs to 14 residues. Trimming took 1 base from V and 2 from J, leaving 11 bases between them. Germline-derived CDR1 and CDR2 are SQVTM and ANQGSEA.

This chain connects TRBV7-9 to TRBJ2-5; 13 bases are a match to TRBD2. The germline gives CDR1 SEHNR, CDR2 FQNEAQ (reference sequence). Losses at the gene ends were 5 bases for V and 4 bases for J; bases not matched to a gene: 10. CDR3 length: 17 residues. CDR3 loop: CASSPGTSGDKRETQYF. The DNA for the CDR3 is TGTGCCAGCAGCCCCGGGACTAGCGGGGACAAGCGAGAGACCCAGTACTTC. Full variable domain (remainder filled in from reference TRBV7-9 and TRBJ2-5): DTGVSQNPRHKITKRGQNVTFRCDPISEHNRLYWYRQTLGQGPEFLTYFQNEAQLEKSRLLSDRFSAERPKGSFSTLEIQRTEQGDSAMYLCASSPGTSGDKRETQYFGPGTRLLVL.

V is TRBV7-6 and J is TRBJ2-7; D ambiguous. Trimming left V 1 base short and J 3 bases short, with 7 bases between. The CDR3 covers 13 residues. The germline gives CDR1 SGHVS, CDR2 FNYEAQ. The CDR3 protein is CASSLEPVYEQYF. Here the CDR3 DNA reads TGTGCCAGCAGCTTAGAACCAGTCTACGAGCAGTACTTC.

This clone was seen more than once but under ten times. The chain carries TRBV7-2 and TRBJ1-1; perhaps TRBD1 as D (5 bases). V dropped 0 bases and J dropped 0 bases, with 8 bases sitting between them. CDR3 size: 15 residues. Germline V CDR1 and CDR2: SGHTA, FQGNSA. As DNA, the CDR3 is TGTGCCAGCAGCTTAGCGCCAGGGCTGAACACTGAAGCTTTCTTT. This codes for CASSLAPGLNTEAFF. The variable domain in full, with the rest retrieved from reference TRBV7-2 and TRBJ1-1, is GAGVSQSPSNKVTEKGKDVELRCDPISGHTALYWYRQSLGQGLEFLIYFQGNSAPDKSGLPSDRFSAERTGGSVSTLTIQRTQQEDSAVYLCASSLAPGLNTEAFFGQGTRLTVV.

This chain links TRBV4-1 with TRBJ1-2; the D gene is possibly TRBD1 (5 bases). This CDR3 is built from 15 residues. V lost 0 bases to trimming and J lost 5 bases, with 13 bases between them. Germline values: CDR1 MGHRA, CDR2 YSYEKL. The chain's CDR3 is CASSQELRGLYGYTF. The CDR3 coding sequence is TGCGCCAGCAGCCAAGAATTGCGGGGCCTTTATGGCTACACCTTC.

This clone has just one count. This CDR3 is CASSQDPTGTDTQYF. Written as DNA, the CDR3 is TGCGCCAGCAGCCAAGATCCGACAGGCACAGATACGCAGTATTTT. The rearrangement uses TRBV4-3 and TRBJ2-3; possible D gene TRBD1, 5 bases. V was clipped by 0 bases and J by 1 base, with 8 bases between them. The CDR3 consists of 15 residues. Germline V gene lookup returns CDR1 LGHNA and CDR2 YSLEER.

The gene calls are TRBV5-1 and TRBJ2-7, with TRBD2 matching 10 bases. Germline V gives CDR1 SGHRS, CDR2 YFSETQ. The J segment lost 6 bases and the V segment lost 3 bases, leaving 12 bases of the junction unmatched. CDR3 length equals 16 residues. The CDR3 loop is CASSWASSGGASEQYF. The CDR3 nucleotides are TGCGCCAGCAGCTGGGCGTCCAGCGGGGGGGCAAGCGAGCAGTACTTC.

The chain joins TRBV10-3 to TRBJ2-5; TRBD2 agrees at 11 bases. CDR1 and CDR2 (germline): ENHRY, SYGVKD. Trimming removed 2 bases from V and 2 bases from J; junction bases left unmatched: 4. The CDR3 covers 16 residues. The CDR3 reads CAISEPGLAEQETQYF. The CDR3 bases are TGTGCCATCAGTGAGCCGGGACTAGCGGAGCAAGAGACCCAGTACTTC.

This chain connects TRBV6-6 to TRBJ2-3, with 9 bases fitting TRBD2. V was clipped by 2 bases and J by 1 base; unmatched bases: 1. Germline CDR1 and CDR2: MNHNY and SVGAGI (reference sequence). CDR3 length: 15 amino acids. The CDR3 nucleotides are TGTGCCAGCAGTTACGCTAGCGGGGGCACAGATACGCAGTATTTT. Translated: CASSYASGGTDTQYF.

The rearrangement links TRBV19 to TRBJ1-1, with D maybe TRBD1 (6 bases). CDR1 is LNHDA and CDR2 is SQIVND in the germline V gene (reference sequence). V dropped 6 bases and J dropped 3 bases, with 17 bases sitting between them. CDR3 length: 15 residues. CDR3 sequence: CASRGLDSRYTEAFF. The CDR3 region has the DNA TGTGCCAGTAGGGGGCTGGACAGCCGTTACACTGAAGCTTTCTTT.

The rearrangement joins TRBV4-1 to TRBJ1-5; TRBD1 might be the D (6 bases). Germline-derived CDR1 and CDR2 are MGHRA and YSYEKL. The CDR3 is made up of 14 amino acids. Trimming cost V 4 bases and J 1 base, with 8 bases left between them. CDR3 in amino acids: CASSPTGSNQPQHF. DNA for the CDR3: TGCGCCAGCAGCCCTACAGGGAGCAATCAGCCCCAGCATTTT.

The chain joins TRBV6-5 to TRBJ1-6, with D uncertain. This CDR3 region has 15 residues. The germline V gene has CDR1 MNHEY and CDR2 SVGAGI. Trimming removed 2 bases at V and 5 bases at J, with 10 bases between. This chain's CDR3 is CASSYRSLDNSPLHF. CDR3 nucleotides: TGTGCCAGCAGTTACAGGTCCCTAGATAATTCACCCCTCCACTTT.

The rearrangement links TRBV4-2 to TRBJ2-3; 13 bases fit TRBD2. The germline V gene has CDR1 LGHNA and CDR2 YNFKEQ. The ends lost 1 base at V and 6 bases at J; junction bases unmatched: 1. The CDR3 length is 15 residues. The CDR3 is CASSQVTSGGDTQYF. In DNA form, the CDR3 reads TGTGCCAGCAGCCAAGTGACTAGCGGGGGGGATACGCAGTATTTT.

V and J are TRBV4-3 and TRBJ1-1, with D hard to call. Trimming removed 4 bases at V and 3 bases at J, with 12 bases between. Germline V CDR1 and CDR2: LGHNA, YSLEER. The CDR3 has 14 amino acids. This CDR3 reads CASSPGRRDTEAFF. The CDR3 DNA sequence: TGCGCCAGCAGCCCTGGGCGGAGGGACACTGAAGCTTTCTTT.

The V and J genes are TRBV6-5 and TRBJ2-3; D is perhaps TRBD1 (6 bases). From germline, CDR1 is MNHEY and CDR2 SVGAGI. The CDR3 is 15 amino acids. V gave up 6 bases and J gave up 4 bases, with 17 bases separating them. This CDR3 reads CASSPRGRGPDTQYF. CDR3 sequence (DNA): TGTGCCAGCAGCCCCCGTGGCAGGGGACCAGATACGCAGTATTTT.

The rearrangement uses TRBV9 and TRBJ1-2; TRBD1 might be the D (5 bases). Germline V gene sequence: CDR1 SGDLS, CDR2 YYNGEE. There are 15 residues in the CDR3. Trimming left V 2 bases short and J 4 bases short, with 15 bases between. The CDR3 DNA sequence: TGTGCCAGCAGCGTGGAGGGGTCCTTATCCTATGGCTACACCTTC. Protein sequence: CASSVEGSLSYGYTF.

The rearrangement joins TRBV19 to TRBJ1-5, with D possibly matching TRBD1 (5 bases). The CDR3 contains 15 residues. Germline assignment: CDR1 LNHDA and CDR2 SQIVND (reference sequence). The V end lost 3 bases, the J end lost 0 bases, and 9 bases lay between the germline ends. CDR3 residues: CASSIAGGSNQPQHF. CDR3 in DNA: TGTGCCAGTAGTATTGCGGGGGGTAGCAATCAGCCCCAGCATTTT.

This rearrangement joins TRBV7-2 to TRBJ2-5; 7 positions match TRBD2. This CDR3 comprises 13 residues. Looked up from germline, CDR1 is SGHTA and CDR2 is FQGNSA. The trim removed 5 bases at V and 5 bases at J, leaving 5 bases unmatched. CDR3 in amino acids: CASSGSGRETQYF. The CDR3 nucleotides read TGTGCCAGCAGCGGGTCCGGGAGGGAGACCCAGTACTTC. Full variable domain (outside the CDR3, taken from reference TRBV7-2 and TRBJ2-5): GAGVSQSPSNKVTEKGKDVELRCDPISGHTALYWYRQSLGQGLEFLIYFQGNSAPDKSGLPSDRFSAERTGGSVSTLTIQRTQQEDSAVYLCASSGSGRETQYFGPGTRLLVL.

The V and J genes are TRBV5-1 and TRBJ2-3; D is possibly TRBD1 (5 bases). Trimming took 4 bases from V and 5 from J, leaving 14 bases between them. Germline V gene sequence: CDR1 SGHRS, CDR2 YFSETQ. The CDR3 consists of 14 residues. In nucleotides, the CDR3 is TGCGCCAGCAGCCGGGCTGGGGCGAGAGATACGCAGTATTTT. Its translation: CASSRAGARDTQYF.